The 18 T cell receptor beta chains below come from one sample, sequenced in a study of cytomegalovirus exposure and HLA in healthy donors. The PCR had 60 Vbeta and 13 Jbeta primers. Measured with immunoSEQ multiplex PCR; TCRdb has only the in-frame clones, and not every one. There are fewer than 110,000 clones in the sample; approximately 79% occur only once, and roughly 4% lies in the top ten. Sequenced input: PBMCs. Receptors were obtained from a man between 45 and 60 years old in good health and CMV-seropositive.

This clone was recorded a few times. Here the CDR3 reads CASSEGAGSYNEQFF. Written as DNA, the CDR3 is TGTGCCAGCAGTGAAGGGGCAGGTTCGTACAATGAGCAGTTCTTC. The chain has TRBV6-1 and TRBJ2-1; D is unclear. Germline V gene data show CDR1 as MNHNS and CDR2 as SASEGT. V gave up 1 base and J gave up 4 bases, with 11 bases separating them. The CDR3 spans 15 residues.

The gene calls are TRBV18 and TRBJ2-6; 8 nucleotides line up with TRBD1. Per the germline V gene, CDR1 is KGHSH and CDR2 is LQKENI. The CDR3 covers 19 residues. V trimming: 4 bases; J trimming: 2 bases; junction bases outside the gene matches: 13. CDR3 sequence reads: CASSHVPGQASTGANVLTF. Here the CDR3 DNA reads TGTGCCAGCTCACACGTTCCGGGACAGGCTTCAACTGGGGCCAACGTCCTGACTTTC.

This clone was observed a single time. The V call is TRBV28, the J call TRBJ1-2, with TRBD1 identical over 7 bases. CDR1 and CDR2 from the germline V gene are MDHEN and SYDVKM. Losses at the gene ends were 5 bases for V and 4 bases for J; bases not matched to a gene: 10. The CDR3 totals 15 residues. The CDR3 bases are TGTGCCAGCAGTACCTTAGGGGGCGAGGGCTATGGCTACACCTTC. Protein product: CASSTLGGEGYGYTF.

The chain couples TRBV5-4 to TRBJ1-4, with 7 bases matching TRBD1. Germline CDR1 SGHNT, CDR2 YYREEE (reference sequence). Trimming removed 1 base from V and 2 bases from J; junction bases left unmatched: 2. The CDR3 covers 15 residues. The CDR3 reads CASSLLTGTNEKLFF. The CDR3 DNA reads TGTGCCAGCAGCTTGCTGACAGGGACTAATGAAAAACTGTTTTTT.

CDR3 loop: CASSYPGQGSEKLFF. CDR3 nucleotides: TGTGCCAGCAGTTATCCGGGACAGGGGTCAGAAAAACTGTTTTTT. This chain connects TRBV28 to TRBJ1-4; 10 nucleotides agree with TRBD1. This CDR3 spans 15 amino acids. Trimming took 4 bases from V and 8 from J; bases not matched to a gene: 7. In germline, CDR1 is MDHEN, CDR2 SYDVKM.

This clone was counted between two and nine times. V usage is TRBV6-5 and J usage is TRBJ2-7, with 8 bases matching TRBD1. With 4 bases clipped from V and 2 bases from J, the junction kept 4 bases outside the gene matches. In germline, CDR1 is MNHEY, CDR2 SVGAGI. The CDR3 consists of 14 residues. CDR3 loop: CASSSGQGTYEQYF. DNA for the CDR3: TGTGCCAGCAGTTCCGGACAGGGTACCTACGAGCAGTACTTC.

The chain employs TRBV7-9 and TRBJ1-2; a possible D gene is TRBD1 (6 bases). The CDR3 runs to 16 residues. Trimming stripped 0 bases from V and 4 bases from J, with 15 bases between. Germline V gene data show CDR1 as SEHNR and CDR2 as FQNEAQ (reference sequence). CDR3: CASSLAPEDRSYGYTF. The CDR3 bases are TGTGCCAGCAGCTTAGCGCCCGAAGACAGGAGCTATGGCTACACCTTC.

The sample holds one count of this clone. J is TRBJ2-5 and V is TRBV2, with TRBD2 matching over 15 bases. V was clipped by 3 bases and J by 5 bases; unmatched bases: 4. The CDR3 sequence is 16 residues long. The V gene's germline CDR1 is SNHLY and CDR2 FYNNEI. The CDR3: CASSEGTSGRWETQYF. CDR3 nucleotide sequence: TGTGCCAGCAGTGAGGGGACTAGCGGGAGGTGGGAGACCCAGTACTTC.

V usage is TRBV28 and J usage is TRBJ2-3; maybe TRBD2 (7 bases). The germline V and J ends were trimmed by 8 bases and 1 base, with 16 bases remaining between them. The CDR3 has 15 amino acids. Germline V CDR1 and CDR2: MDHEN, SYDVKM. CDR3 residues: CASEQGGSGTDTQYF. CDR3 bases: TGTGCCAGCGAACAGGGCGGGAGTGGCACAGATACGCAGTATTTT.

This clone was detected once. The CDR3 region has the DNA TGTGCCACCGAGCGGGAGGTGGGAATCGGGGAGCTGTTTTTT. It is translated as CATEREVGIGELFF. This sequence joins TRBV6-1 and TRBJ2-2, with 9 bases matching TRBD2. Germline V gene data show CDR1 as MNHNS and CDR2 as SASEGT. This CDR3 spans 14 amino acids. V trimming: 10 bases; J trimming: 7 bases; junction bases outside the gene matches: 10.

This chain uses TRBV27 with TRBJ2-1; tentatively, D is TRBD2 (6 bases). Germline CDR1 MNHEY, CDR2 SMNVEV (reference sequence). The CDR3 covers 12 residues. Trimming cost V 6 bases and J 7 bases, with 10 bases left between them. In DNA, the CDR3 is TGTGCCAGCAGGACTAGTTCGAATGAGCAGTTCTTC. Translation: CASRTSSNEQFF.

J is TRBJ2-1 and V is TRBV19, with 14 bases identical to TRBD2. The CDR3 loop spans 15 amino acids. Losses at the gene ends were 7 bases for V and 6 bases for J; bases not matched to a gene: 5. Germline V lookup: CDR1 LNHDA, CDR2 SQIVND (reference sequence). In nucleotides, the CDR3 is TGTGCCAGTAAATCCGGGACTAGCGGGAGCAATGAGCAGTTCTTC. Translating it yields CASKSGTSGSNEQFF.

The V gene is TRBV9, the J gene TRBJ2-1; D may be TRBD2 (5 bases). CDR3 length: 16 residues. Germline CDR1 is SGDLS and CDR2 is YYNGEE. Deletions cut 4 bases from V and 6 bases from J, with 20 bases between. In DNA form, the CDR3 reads TGTGCCAGCAGCTCCCACCCGGACTCTCTACCCAATGAGCAGTTCTTC. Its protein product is CASSSHPDSLPNEQFF.

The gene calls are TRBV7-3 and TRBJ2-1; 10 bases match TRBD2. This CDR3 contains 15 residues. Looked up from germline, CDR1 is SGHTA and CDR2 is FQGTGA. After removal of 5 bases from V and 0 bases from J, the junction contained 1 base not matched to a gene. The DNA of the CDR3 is TGTGCCAGCAGCCCTAGCGGGAGCTCCTACAATGAGCAGTTCTTC. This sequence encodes CASSPSGSSYNEQFF.

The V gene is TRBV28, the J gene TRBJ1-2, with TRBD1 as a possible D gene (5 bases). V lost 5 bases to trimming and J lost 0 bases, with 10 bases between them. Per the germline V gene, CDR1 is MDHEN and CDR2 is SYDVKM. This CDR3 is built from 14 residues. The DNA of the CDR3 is TGTGCCAGCAGTACCTCGACAGCTAACTATGGCTACACCTTC. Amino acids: CASSTSTANYGYTF.

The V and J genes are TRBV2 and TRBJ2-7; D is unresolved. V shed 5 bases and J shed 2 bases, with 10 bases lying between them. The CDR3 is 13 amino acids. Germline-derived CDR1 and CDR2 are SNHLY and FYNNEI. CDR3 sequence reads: CASSSTIAYEQYF. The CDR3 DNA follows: TGTGCCAGCAGTTCGACAATTGCCTACGAGCAGTACTTC. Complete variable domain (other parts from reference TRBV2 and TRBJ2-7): EPEVTQTPSHQVTQMGQEVILRCVPISNHLYFYWYRQILGQKVEFLVSFYNNEISEKSEIFDDQFSVERPDGSNFTLKIRSTKLEDSAMYFCASSSTIAYEQYFGPGTRLTVT.

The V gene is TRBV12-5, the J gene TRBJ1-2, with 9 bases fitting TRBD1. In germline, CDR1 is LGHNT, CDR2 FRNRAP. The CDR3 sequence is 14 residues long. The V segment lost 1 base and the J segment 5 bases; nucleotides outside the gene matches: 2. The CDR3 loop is CASGLDRGLYGYTF. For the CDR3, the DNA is TGTGCTAGTGGTTTGGACAGGGGGCTTTATGGCTACACCTTC. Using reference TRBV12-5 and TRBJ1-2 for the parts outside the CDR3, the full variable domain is DARVTQTPRHKVTEMGQEVTMRCQPILGHNTVFWYRQTMMQGLELLAYFRNRAPLDDSGMPKDRFSAEMPDATLATLKIQPSEPRDSAVYFCASGLDRGLYGYTFGSGTRLTVV.

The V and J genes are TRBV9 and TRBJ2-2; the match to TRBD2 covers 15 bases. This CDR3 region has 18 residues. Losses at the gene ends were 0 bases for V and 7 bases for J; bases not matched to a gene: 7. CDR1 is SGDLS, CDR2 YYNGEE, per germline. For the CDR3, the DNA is TGTGCCAGCAGCGTAGGAGGACTAGCGGGAGGGGGGGTCGGGGAGCTGTTTTTT. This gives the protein CASSVGGLAGGGVGELFF.